This T cell receptor beta chain was sequenced during a study of identical twins. Findings of the study overall: Invariant populations such as MAIT and iNKT cells could partly muddle zero-insertion analyses. Researchers reported weaker excess twin sharing in beta out-of-frame sequences.

This clonotype has ten or more counts. The antigen is unknown. This CDR3 is 16 amino acids long. Trimming took 5 bases from V and 1 from J, leaving 15 bases between them. From germline, CDR1 is MDHEN and CDR2 SYDVKM. MiXCR was run by TCRdb on the 5' RACE reads, yielding one entry per CDR3 protein. The data hold approximately 300,000 distinct CDR3 sequences, with less than 9.5% observed a single time. These data were also filed under a second study, of yellow fever vaccine responses in identical twins.

Sequenced sample: CD8+ T cells sorted from blood. This sequence was found in a woman under 30 in good health. V is TRBV28 and J is TRBJ1-5; D might be TRBD1 (5 bases). The CDR3 is CASSTLRVESNQPQHF. The CDR3 bases are TGTGCCAGCAGTACTCTCAGGGTGGAAAGCAATCAGCCCCAGCATTTT. The full variable domain, in which reference TRBV28 and TRBJ1-5 provide the parts outside the CDR3, is DVKVTQSSRYLVKRTGEKVFLECVQDMDHENMFWYRQDPGLGLRLIYFSYDVKMKEKGDIPEGYSVSREKKERFSLILESASTNQTSMYLCASSTLRVESNQPQHFGDGTRLSIL.